A single T cell receptor (beta chain) is shown here with its context. Its antigen is not yet known. Base qualities were left out, and no much larger clone turns up one base away. This sample stems from a study of T cell responses to AZD1222 COVID-19 vaccine (dated by TCRdb to 2020 to 2023). Concerning the study at large: AZD1222 recipients whose second dose came at about 4 weeks and those whose second dose came at about 12 weeks were combined into one group, since spike-specific TCR depth and breadth did not differ between the two schedules. A total of 240 or so trial participants underwent TCR sequencing, of whom about 210 had received two doses of AZD1222 and approximately 26 had received two doses of the MenACWY control vaccine. Trial participants were enrolled by age into subgroups of 18-55, 56-69 and 70-plus years, and about 150, 27 and 61 TCR-sequenced participants, respectively, were included in these subgroups.

The CDR3 regions of human TCRbeta chains were analyzed by immunosequencing. The original methods were these. Repertoire TCRs were matched against a reference library of SARS-CoV-2-specific TCRs generated with the MIRA antigen-specificity platform. Breadth was defined as the fraction of unique TCRs that were SARS-CoV-2-associated. Depth was defined as the fraction of total T cells that were SARS-CoV-2-associated. Using the MIRA data, every spike-specific TCR was mapped to the spike region that the TCR reacted to and assigned to either a CD4 or a CD8 class. Log10-transformed breadth and depth values were compared by one-way ANOVA with Sidak's multiple comparisons tests. TCRdb carries this immuneACCESS record with in-frame sequences only. Its versions omit some clonotypes, under half of them owing to an unresolved V gene in the studies checked, with the rest unexplained. That table supplies the V and J calls and clone size; D and trimming were determined from the DNA. This sample holds about 120,000 clones; 80% to 95% were observed only once. The leading ten clones occupy around 4.3% of the sample.

Its CDR3 holds 16 amino acids, cysteine through phenylalanine. Solely the CDR3 DNA is kept, with 48 bases framed from the first base. Ends trimmed: V by 1 base, J by 2 bases; bases unmatched to a gene: 5. Via the germline V gene, CDR1 is MNHNS and CDR2 SASEGT. The investigation overall reported the following: Because no day 14 peak-response samples were available, repertoires were characterized only after the peak T cell response. The whole spike protein was spanned by vaccine-associated CD4 TCRs, and dominant responses were seen in regions 160-218 and 743-854. After two AZD1222 doses, both the breadth and the depth of spike-specific TCRs were significantly higher than at day 0 and than in MenACWY recipients. Epitopes outside the regions mutated in the B.1.351 and B.1.1.7 variants were reportedly recognized by nearly half of the unique spike-specific TCRs. Conclusions about previously exposed vaccinees are limited, since just a handful of AZD1222 recipients were seropositive for SARS-CoV-2 at baseline. The 56-69-year group was small, and its depth increase did not reach significance, likely because of low power. Participants were mostly white British, with more females than males. The authors suggested clonal diversity may have been underestimated.

Per the publication, the time point label means: baseline before first vaccination. Samples from vaccinated people were obtained from the UK trials COV001 and COV002, which included a single-blind randomized controlled phase 2/3 trial of AZD1222 (ChAdOx1 nCoV-19) in healthy adults. Trial participant PBMC samples were collected at day 0 and day 28 after the second dose for TCRbeta chain sequencing. The receptor comes from an adult in good health. This specimen consisted of peripheral blood, obtained on day 0 of AZD1222 vaccination. The rearrangement joined TRBV6-1 to TRBJ2-3; TRBD2 agrees with 8 junctional bases. The DNA is TGTGCCAGCAGTGAAGTACCAGCGGGGGACACAGATACGCAGTATTTT. This is translated as CASSEVPAGDTDTQYF.